Listed below are T cell receptor beta chains from one sample, sequenced in a study of tumor T cells in aggressive B-cell lymphoma. Profiling relied on immunoSEQ multiplex PCR, and the TCRdb table lists in-frame clones only, not all of them. The top ten clones hold about 2.5% of a sample with several thousand clones, 91% of them seen once. The sequenced material came from tumor tissue. The receptor source for this set is an adult with diffuse large B cell lymphoma. Each CDR3 is given with its conserved first and last residue. The order of the fields is clone size, V gene, D gene, CDR3 length, J gene, CDR3 protein, CDR3 DNA. A D gene is named only where the DNA matches it firmly. Clone sizes are given selectively: once, few, many, or a class where the clone is expanded.

NA	TRBV28	TRBD2	13	TRBJ2-5	CASSLSAGATQYF	TGTGCCAGCAGTTTGTCGGCGGGAGCCACCCAGTACTTC
NA	TRBV19	TRBD1	12	TRBJ1-2	CARGDSRYGYTF	TGTGCCAGAGGGGACAGCAGGTATGGCTACACCTTC
NA	TRBV10-3	TRBD1	14	TRBJ1-5	CAISDNTGGQPQHF	TGTGCCATCAGTGATAACACAGGGGGCCAGCCCCAGCATTTT
NA	TRBV4-2	TRBD2	16	TRBJ2-1	CASSQMRGASYNEQFF	TGTGCCAGCAGCCAGATGCGGGGGGCGTCCTACAATGAACAGTTCTTC
NA	TRBV6-5	TRBD1	15	TRBJ1-1	CASSRTYRGNTEAFF	TGTGCCAGCAGCAGGACTTACAGGGGGAACACTGAAGCTTTCTTT
NA	TRBV30	TRBD1	15	TRBJ1-6	CAWRKKDRDNSPLHF	TGTGCCTGGAGGAAAAAGGACAGGGATAATTCACCCCTCCACTTT
NA	TRBV28	NA	14	TRBJ1-5	CASRVQGYPQPQHF	TGTGCCAGCAGAGTTCAGGGTTACCCTCAGCCCCAGCATTTT
NA	TRBV18	TRBD1	12	TRBJ2-7	CASSRDRGYQYF	TGTGCCAGCTCACGGGACAGGGGATACCAGTACTTC
NA	TRBV13	TRBD2	17	TRBJ2-1	CASSLGLAGGQYNEQFF	TGTGCCAGCAGCTTAGGACTAGCGGGAGGGCAGTACAATGAGCAGTTCTTC
NA	TRBV10-1	NA	13	TRBJ2-7	CASTPTRRYEQYF	TGCGCCAGCACCCCGACTAGGAGGTACGAGCAGTACTTC
NA	TRBV19	NA	15	TRBJ2-3	CASSIGPIPTDTQYF	TGTGCCAGTAGTATAGGGCCGATTCCCACAGATACGCAGTATTTT
once	TRBV5-1	TRBD1	14	TRBJ2-7	CASSAGTAYYEQYF	TGCGCCAGCAGCGCAGGGACAGCCTACTACGAGCAGTACTTC
NA	TRBV28	NA	14	TRBJ1-4	CASLSGGGGEKLFF	TGTGCCAGCTTGAGCGGGGGGGGCGGTGAAAAACTGTTTTTT
NA	TRBV5-1	NA	12	TRBJ1-5	CASSLEGWPQHF	TGCGCCAGCAGCTTAGAGGGTTGGCCCCAGCATTTT
NA	TRBV14	NA	15	TRBJ1-4	CASSQVRASNEKLFF	TGTGCCAGCAGCCAAGTGCGGGCGAGTAATGAAAAACTGTTTTTT
NA	TRBV21-1	NA	18	TRBJ2-5	CASRLVEGGVSAVETQYF	TGTGCCAGCAGGTTGGTCGAAGGAGGGGTGAGTGCGGTAGAGACCCAGTACTTC
NA	TRBV7-2	TRBD2	14	TRBJ2-7	CASSRPGLVHEQYF	TGTGCCAGCAGCAGGCCGGGACTAGTCCACGAGCAGTACTTC
NA	TRBV6-5	TRBD2	16	TRBJ2-7	CASSYHPGVAGSEQYF	TGTGCCAGCAGTTACCACCCTGGGGTAGCGGGATCGGAGCAGTACTTC
NA	TRBV10-1	NA	16	TRBJ2-7	CASSDFLHTGSYEQYF	TGCGCCAGCAGTGACTTTTTGCATACCGGCTCCTACGAGCAGTACTTC
NA	TRBV29-1	NA	13	TRBJ1-4	CSVVDTTNEKLFF	TGCAGCGTTGTAGACACAACTAATGAAAAACTGTTTTTT
NA	TRBV6-5	TRBD2	11	TRBJ2-7	CASSSGLRQYF	TGTGCCAGCAGTTCGGGACTACGACAGTACTTC
NA	TRBV18	TRBD1	15	TRBJ1-6	CASSPRGTEDSPLHF	TGTGCCAGCTCACCACGGGGGACAGAGGATTCACCCCTCCACTTT
once	TRBV29-1	NA	13	TRBJ2-7	CSVLGDLSYEQYF	TGCAGCGTTTTGGGAGATTTGTCCTACGAGCAGTACTTC
NA	TRBV2	NA	10	TRBJ2-7	CASRLLEQYF	TGTGCCAGCCGGTTGTTGGAGCAGTACTTC
NA	TRBV5-4	TRBD2	19	TRBJ2-2	CASSPPNGLAGGNTGELFF	TGTGCCAGCAGCCCACCGAACGGACTAGCGGGAGGGAACACCGGGGAGCTGTTTTTT
NA	TRBV7-6	TRBD1	16	TRBJ1-4	CASSITTGETNEKLFF	TGTGCCAGCAGCATTACCACAGGGGAAACTAATGAAAAACTGTTTTTT
NA	TRBV27	NA	17	TRBJ1-1	CASRLSSNPGMNTEAFF	TGTGCCAGCAGACTCAGCTCCAACCCGGGGATGAACACTGAAGCTTTCTTT
few	TRBV15	NA	14	TRBJ2-2	CATRPRANTGELFF	TGTGCCACCAGGCCCAGGGCGAACACCGGGGAGCTGTTTTTT
NA	TRBV5-4	NA	15	TRBJ2-5	CASSLETGGEETQYF	TGTGCCAGCAGCTTGGAGACAGGCGGAGAAGAGACCCAGTACTTC
NA	TRBV27	NA	14	TRBJ1-5	CASSRAAPLWPQHF	TGTGCCAGCAGTAGAGCAGCGCCCTTATGGCCCCAGCATTTT
NA	TRBV19	TRBD1	16	TRBJ2-7	CASSIGRDRGSYEQYF	TGTGCCAGTAGTATAGGCCGGGACAGGGGTTCCTACGAGCAGTACTTC
once	TRBV11-2	NA	13	TRBJ1-2	CASSLMYGSGYTF	TGTGCCAGCAGCTTAATGTACGGGAGCGGCTACACCTTC
NA	TRBV27	NA	15	TRBJ1-1	CASKPRVEGNTEAFF	TGTGCCAGCAAGCCGCGGGTAGAGGGGAACACTGAAGCTTTCTTT
NA	TRBV28	NA	18	TRBJ1-5	CASSLSRGAGKSNQPQHF	TGTGCCAGCAGTCTCTCCCGGGGGGCGGGAAAAAGCAATCAGCCCCAGCATTTT
NA	TRBV30	NA	15	TRBJ1-3	CAWRNTGSSGNTIYF	TGTGCCTGGCGGAACACAGGGAGCTCTGGAAACACCATATATTTT
few	TRBV10-2	NA	13	TRBJ1-5	CASGGYRDQPQHF	TGCGCCAGCGGGGGCTACAGGGATCAGCCCCAGCATTTT
NA	TRBV7-9	NA	13	TRBJ1-5	CASSLTDNQPQHF	TGTGCCAGCAGCTTGACAGACAATCAGCCCCAGCATTTT
once	TRBV9	NA	13	TRBJ1-2	CASSVDSTYGYTF	TGTGCCAGCAGCGTAGACAGTACTTATGGCTACACCTTC
NA	TRBV5-1	NA	14	TRBJ1-1	CASSVQGGNTEAFF	TGCGCCAGCAGCGTACAGGGCGGGAACACTGAAGCTTTCTTT
NA	TRBV2	TRBD1	13	TRBJ2-5	CASRPGQGETQYF	TGTGCCAGCAGACCGGGACAGGGAGAGACCCAGTACTTC
NA	TRBV7-6	NA	14	TRBJ2-7	CASSSLLGSGEQYF	TGTGCCAGCAGCTCCCTTTTAGGGAGTGGCGAGCAGTACTTC
NA	TRBV5-1	TRBD1	15	TRBJ1-3	CASSTGTDRGNTIYF	TGCGCCAGCAGTACCGGGACAGACCGTGGAAACACCATATATTTT
NA	TRBV18	TRBD1	17	TRBJ2-6	CASSPPGQGAGANVLTF	TGTGCCAGCTCACCACCGGGACAGGGGGCTGGGGCCAACGTCCTGACTTTC
NA	TRBV4-2	NA	14	TRBJ2-7	CASSQEAGVNEQYF	TGTGCCAGCAGCCAGGAGGCCGGGGTGAACGAGCAGTACTTC
NA	TRBV5-1	TRBD1	17	TRBJ2-4	CASSLGGGPTAGDIQYF	TGCGCCAGCAGCTTGGGAGGGGGCCCTACGGCGGGTGACATTCAGTACTTC
NA	TRBV29-1	NA	13	TRBJ1-2	CSVEEGGKRGYTF	TGCAGCGTTGAAGAAGGAGGGAAAAGAGGCTACACCTTC
NA	TRBV2	NA	14	TRBJ1-3	CASSITGSGNTIYF	TGTGCCAGCAGTATCACGGGCTCTGGAAACACCATATATTTT
NA	TRBV18	NA	12	TRBJ2-7	CASSDSTGEQYF	TGTGCCAGCTCAGACAGCACTGGGGAGCAGTACTTC
NA	TRBV29-1	TRBD2	17	TRBJ2-1	CSVEGLPGGEGLYEQFF	TGCAGCGTTGAAGGTCTACCCGGGGGGGAAGGCCTTTATGAGCAGTTCTTC
NA	TRBV19	TRBD1	13	TRBJ1-1	CASCTGGNTEAFF	TGTGCCAGTTGTACAGGGGGGAACACTGAAGCTTTCTTT
once	TRBV27	NA	11	TRBJ1-6	CASGENSPLHF	TGTGCCAGTGGAGAAAATTCACCCCTCCACTTT